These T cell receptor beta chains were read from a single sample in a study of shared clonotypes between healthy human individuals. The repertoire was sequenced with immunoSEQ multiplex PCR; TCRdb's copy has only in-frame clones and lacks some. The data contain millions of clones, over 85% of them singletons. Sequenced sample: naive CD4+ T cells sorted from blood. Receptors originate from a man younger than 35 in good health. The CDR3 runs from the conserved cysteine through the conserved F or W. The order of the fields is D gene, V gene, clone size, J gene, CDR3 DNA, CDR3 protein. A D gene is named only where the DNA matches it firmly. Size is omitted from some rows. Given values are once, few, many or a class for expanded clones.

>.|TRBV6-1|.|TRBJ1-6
TGTGCCAGCAGTGAGCCGGGAAGGAATAATTCACCCCTCCACTTT
CASSEPGRNNSPLHF
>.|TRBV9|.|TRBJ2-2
TGTGCCAGCAGCGTAGTGGAAAGGAACACCGGGGAGCTGTTTTTT
CASSVVERNTGELFF
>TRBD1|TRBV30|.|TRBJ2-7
TGTGCCTGGGGGGACAGCGCCTACGAGCAGTACTTC
CAWGDSAYEQYF
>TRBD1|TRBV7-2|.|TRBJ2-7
TGTGCCAGCAGCTTTGACAGGGGTACCGACGAGCAGTACTTC
CASSFDRGTDEQYF
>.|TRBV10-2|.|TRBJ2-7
TGCGCCAGCAGTGGGCAGGGCGGCTTCTACGAGCAGTACTTC
CASSGQGGFYEQYF
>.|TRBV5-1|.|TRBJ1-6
TGCGCCAGCAGCTTTGGGGGCTCCTATAATTCACCCCTCCACTTT
CASSFGGSYNSPLHF
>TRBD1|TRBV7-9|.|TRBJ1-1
TGTGCCAGCAGCCTTCCGGGACAGGGGGCGAAAATGAACACTGAAGCTTTCTTT
CASSLPGQGAKMNTEAFF
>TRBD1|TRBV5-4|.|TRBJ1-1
TGTGCCACCCTCCCAGGGGGTCGGGTCACTGAAGCTTTCTTT
CATLPGGRVTEAFF
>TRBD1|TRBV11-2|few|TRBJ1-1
TGTGCCAGCAGCTTCGGGACAGGCGGTACTGAAGCTTTCTTT
CASSFGTGGTEAFF
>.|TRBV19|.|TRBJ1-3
TGTGCCAGCCAACCGGGACTCCTTGGAAACACCATATATTTT
CASQPGLLGNTIYF
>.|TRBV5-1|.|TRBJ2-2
TGCGCCAGCAGAGTTACAAGCGGCGGGGAGCTGTTTTTT
CASRVTSGGELFF
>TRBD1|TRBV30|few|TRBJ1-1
TGTGCCTGGAGTGTACGAAGGACAGGCACTGAAGCTTTCTTT
CAWSVRRTGTEAFF
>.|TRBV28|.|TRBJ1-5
TGTGCCAGCAGTTTATCCGACAGTCTTAGCAATCAGCCCCAGCATTTT
CASSLSDSLSNQPQHF
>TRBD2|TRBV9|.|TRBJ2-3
TGTGCCAGCAGCGTATCAGGGACTAGCGGCACAGATACGCAGTATTTT
CASSVSGTSGTDTQYF
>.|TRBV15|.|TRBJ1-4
TGTGCCACCAGCAGGGAGGACAGAAAGAATGAAAAACTGTTTTTT
CATSREDRKNEKLFF
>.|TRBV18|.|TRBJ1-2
TGTGCCAGCTCACCCTCGTCGACAGGACCATATGGCTACACCTTC
CASSPSSTGPYGYTF
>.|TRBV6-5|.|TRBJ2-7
TGTGCCAGCAGTTACTCGTTCCCTCCCCCCTACGAGCAGTACTTC
CASSYSFPPPYEQYF
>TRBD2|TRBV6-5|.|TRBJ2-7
TGTGCCAGCAGTTCCAGCGGGAGTTACTCCTACGAGCAGTACTTC
CASSSSGSYSYEQYF
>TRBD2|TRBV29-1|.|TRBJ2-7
TGCAGCGCAATGACTAGCGGTAACTACGAGCAGTACTTC
CSAMTSGNYEQYF
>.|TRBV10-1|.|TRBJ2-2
TGCGCCAGCAGTGACGCCAGGGTGGGGACCGGGGAGCTGTTTTTT
CASSDARVGTGELFF
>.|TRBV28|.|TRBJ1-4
TGTGCTGTTGCAACTAATGAAAAACTGTTTTTT
CAVATNEKLFF
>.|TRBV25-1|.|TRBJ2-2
TGTGCCAGCAGCTGGGGGACCGTGAACACCGGGGAGCTGTTTTTT
CASSWGTVNTGELFF
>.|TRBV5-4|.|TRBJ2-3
TGTGCCAGCAGCTTGATCGGGGGAATGGATACGCAGTATTTT
CASSLIGGMDTQYF
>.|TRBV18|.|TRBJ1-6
TGTGCCAGCTCCCTAGAGAGGACAGTAAGCTCCTATAATTCACCCCTCCACTTT
CASSLERTVSSYNSPLHF
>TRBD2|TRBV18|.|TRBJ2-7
TGTGCCAGCTCACCAGTAGCGGGGGCCTACGAGCAGTACTTC
CASSPVAGAYEQYF
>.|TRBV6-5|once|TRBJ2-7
TGTGCCAGCAGTTACTTGGGCAGGGGAATAAACGAGCAGTACTTC
CASSYLGRGINEQYF
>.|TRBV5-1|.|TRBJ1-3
TGCGCCAGCAGCTTGGCCGGGGGAAGATTTGGAAACACCATATATTTT
CASSLAGGRFGNTIYF
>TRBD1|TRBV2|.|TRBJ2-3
TGTGCCAGCGGGGAGGACAGGGGGGGCACAGATACGCAGTATTTT
CASGEDRGGTDTQYF
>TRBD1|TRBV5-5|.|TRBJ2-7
TGTGCCAGCAGCCGGGACAGACCATCCTACGAGCAGTACTTC
CASSRDRPSYEQYF
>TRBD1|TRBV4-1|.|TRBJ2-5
TGCGCCAGCAGCCAAGATATGGGGGAGGACAGGGGGCGCCGAGAGACCCAGTACTTC
CASSQDMGEDRGRRETQYF
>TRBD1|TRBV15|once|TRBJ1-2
TGTGCCACCAGCAGAGATACGACAGGGGGAGGCTACACCTTC
CATSRDTTGGGYTF
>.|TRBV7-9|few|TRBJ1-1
TGTGCCAGCAGTAGACAAGGCCCGGGTCCGAACACTGAAGCTTTCTTT
CASSRQGPGPNTEAFF
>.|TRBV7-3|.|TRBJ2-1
TGTGCCAGCAGCTTACTCCCCCCCGGGCTCTACAATGAGCAGTTCTTC
CASSLLPPGLYNEQFF
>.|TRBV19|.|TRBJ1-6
TGTGCCAGTAGTGCCGGGGTTTATAATTCACCCCTCCACTTT
CASSAGVYNSPLHF
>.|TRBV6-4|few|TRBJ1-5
TGTGCCAGCAGTGAAGTGGCAGGGCATCAGCCCCAGCATTTT
CASSEVAGHQPQHF
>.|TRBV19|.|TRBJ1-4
TGTGCCAGTAGTATAGAGCCGACACGAACTAATGAAAAACTGTTTTTT
CASSIEPTRTNEKLFF
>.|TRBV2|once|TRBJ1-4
TGTGCCAGCAACCCCAGTCCGGGACTGAGTAATGAAAAACTGTTTTTT
CASNPSPGLSNEKLFF
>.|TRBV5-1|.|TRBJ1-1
TGCGCCAGCAGCTTGGCGGGAGGATACACTGAAGCTTTCTTT
CASSLAGGYTEAFF
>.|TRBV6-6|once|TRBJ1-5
TGTGCCAGCAGTTCCCGACAGCTAAATCAGCCCCAGCATTTT
CASSSRQLNQPQHF